The present T cell receptor (beta chain) was sequenced within a study of blood T cells in healthy people across ages. There were healthy Caucasian individuals from Russia, aged about 6 to 95, serving as donors. Trimming took off 11 bases at V and 5 bases at J, with 21 bases between the two ends. CDR3 length equals 14 residues. Combining a sample-barcoded 5' primer with a J-beta primer mix, a second PCR ran for 7 to 11 cycles. TCRdb re-called the 5' RACE reads through MiXCR, storing one row per CDR3 protein. The sample contains roughly 650,000 distinct CDR3 sequences, approximately 31% of which appear only once. With respect to this clonotype: A much larger clone differs by one base, so this may be a read error.

The rearrangement links TRBV12-3 or TRBV12-4 to TRBJ1-1, with no clear D. The receptor's source is a woman at least 80 years old in good health. What was sequenced was blood. Written as DNA, the CDR3 is TGTGCCTGCACCCTTCTCCGGCGGGATACTGAAGCTTTCTTT. Amino acid sequence: CACTLLRRDTEAFF.